This is a list of T cell receptor beta chains from one sample in a study of T cells in Graves' hyperthyroidism and ophthalmopathy. MiXCR, run by TCRdb on the multiplex PCR reads, gives a single entry per CDR3 protein. The table shows approximately 400,000 distinct CDR3 sequences, with approximately 14% occurring only once. Sequenced input: blood. These receptors all stem from a woman in her late teens or twenties with Graves' hyperthyroidism that later progressed to Graves' ophthalmopathy. Each CDR3 is given without its conserved first and last residue. Each record gives: V gene, CDR3 protein.

v_gene: TRBV6-1
CDR3aa: ASTLSQGAGETQY

v_gene: TRBV5-1
CDR3aa: ASSLGNEPYPGYT

v_gene: TRBV6-5
CDR3aa: ASSYSRDTQHEQY

v_gene: TRBV4-1
CDR3aa: ASSQGRELDNEQF

v_gene: TRBV12-3/TRBV12-4
CDR3aa: ASRRVTGGYGYT

v_gene: TRBV7-9
CDR3aa: ASSSRTSGRTHEQF

v_gene: TRBV20-1
CDR3aa: SARDGRIQNNSPLH

v_gene: TRBV20-1
CDR3aa: SATAPRRYQETQY

v_gene: TRBV7-2
CDR3aa: ASSLARWGRLTYEQY

v_gene: TRBV11-3
CDR3aa: ASSLRWGEAGNDEQF

v_gene: TRBV3-1
CDR3aa: ASSQETYYGYT

v_gene: TRBV20-1
CDR3aa: SARSQSSYEQY

v_gene: TRBV20-1
CDR3aa: SASPTGLGNEKLF

v_gene: TRBV6-5
CDR3aa: ASSYRQADTQY

v_gene: TRBV28
CDR3aa: ASSLVVLAGGFNEQF

v_gene: TRBV15
CDR3aa: ATSSPTYNEQF

v_gene: TRBV3-1
CDR3aa: ASSLISAGGRDTQY

v_gene: TRBV28
CDR3aa: ASTGTTTKNIQY

v_gene: TRBV19
CDR3aa: ASSDTFSTDTQY

v_gene: TRBV6-5
CDR3aa: ASSYSMPGGYGYT

v_gene: TRBV20-1
CDR3aa: SALRALGTNTIY

v_gene: TRBV6-5
CDR3aa: ASSYGLAGVNTQY

v_gene: TRBV28
CDR3aa: ASSLGLAGVKSTDTQY

v_gene: TRBV6-1
CDR3aa: ASRAQAGGSYEQY

v_gene: TRBV27
CDR3aa: ASSLSSGRAPNNEQF

v_gene: TRBV12-3/TRBV12-4
CDR3aa: ASSKGGGQGTAEQY

v_gene: TRBV27
CDR3aa: ASSLIPPRDRQNTGELF

v_gene: TRBV28
CDR3aa: ASSSPRRVAFYEQY

v_gene: TRBV9
CDR3aa: ASSVSGQGEKLF

v_gene: TRBV7-2
CDR3aa: ASSGQQGARAEAF

v_gene: TRBV28
CDR3aa: ASRPRRRDTQY

v_gene: TRBV11-2
CDR3aa: ASSLVLGLAGVPRPYEQF

v_gene: TRBV28
CDR3aa: ASSPMREWDTQY

v_gene: TRBV15
CDR3aa: ATSTRTQAQNIQY

v_gene: TRBV29-1
CDR3aa: SVPSGTFQETQY

v_gene: TRBV9
CDR3aa: ASSSRAWDGELF

v_gene: TRBV14
CDR3aa: ASSQDLPRSHEQY

v_gene: TRBV29-1
CDR3aa: SVLLGYGYT

v_gene: TRBV2
CDR3aa: ASRLAGGPGKETQY

v_gene: TRBV12-3/TRBV12-4
CDR3aa: ASKPSGRNNEQF